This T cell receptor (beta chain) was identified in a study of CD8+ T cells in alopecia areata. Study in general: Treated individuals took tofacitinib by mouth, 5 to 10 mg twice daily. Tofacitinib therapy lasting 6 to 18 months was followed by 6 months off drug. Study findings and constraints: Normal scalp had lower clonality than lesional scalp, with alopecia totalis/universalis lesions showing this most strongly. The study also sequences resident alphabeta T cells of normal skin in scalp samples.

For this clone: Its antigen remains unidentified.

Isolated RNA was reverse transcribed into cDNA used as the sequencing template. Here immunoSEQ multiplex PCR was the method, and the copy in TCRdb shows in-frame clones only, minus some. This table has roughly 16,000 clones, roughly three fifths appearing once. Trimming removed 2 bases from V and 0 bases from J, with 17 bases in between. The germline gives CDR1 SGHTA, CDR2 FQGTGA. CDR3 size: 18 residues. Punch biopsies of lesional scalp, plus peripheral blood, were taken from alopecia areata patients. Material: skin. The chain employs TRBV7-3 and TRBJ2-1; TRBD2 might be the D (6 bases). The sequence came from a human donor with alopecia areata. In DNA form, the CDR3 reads TGTGCCAGCAGCTTAGATCCCGGGGGTCCAAGCTCCTACAATGAGCAGTTCTTC. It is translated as CASSLDPGGPSSYNEQFF.